The entry that follows covers one T cell receptor (beta chain) sequence. Its binding antigen is unknown. Base qualities were left out, and no much larger clone turns up one base away. This entry belongs to a study of shared clonotypes between healthy human individuals (dated by TCRdb to 2019 to 2021). Regarding the complete study: The cohort included three men and a couple of women between 18 and 49 years of age. Per donor, three plates each were used for CD4 naive and CD4 memory, two for CD8 naive, and one for CD8 memory. The study deeply sequenced blood TCR repertoires of 5 or 6 healthy adults to estimate repertoire size and the extent of clonotype sharing between individuals. To increase sequencing depth and limit assay-specific biases, different laboratories used diverse techniques to prepare libraries and sequence TCR repertoires. Each donor's leukapheresis produced roughly between roughly 0.85 and 9.5 billion PBMCs. Overall study outcomes, separate from this receptor: Even with the large sequencing depth, rarefaction of the sorted-subset datasets indicated that sequencing was incomplete. Because the study included a small number of donors, the genetic and exposure-history diversity represented was limited. Only blood was sampled, and tissue TCR repertoires likely differ from those in blood. Larger estimated clonotype richness was generally found for naive subsets than for memory subsets. Based on pairwise subsampling, the degree of clonotype sharing among donors was expected to be affected by sequencing depth. Clonotypes shared by all four sorted-subset donors showed higher generation probabilities than non-shared clonotypes. Across a handful of donors, roughly 5.1% of naive CD4, around 3.3% of naive CD8, about 2% of memory CD4, and over 0.35% of memory CD8 clonotypes were shared.

Using the deep immunoSEQ assay, multiplex PCR amplified TCR CDR3 regions from genomic DNA. For each cell subset, the extracted genomic DNA was distributed evenly across all wells of several immunoSEQ 96-well plates, and each plate served as one replicate. For sorted subsets, around 200 ng genomic DNA, equal to 30,000 to 35,000 T cell genomes, was loaded into each replicate PCR. Purified libraries were quantified with a Qubit 3.0 fluorometer, sized on a Bioanalyzer 2100, and re-quantified with the KAPA Library Quantification kit. Each immunoSEQ 96-well plate was sequenced on its own single-read 150-cycle Illumina NextSeq 550 flow cell. In the authors' own workflow: Because the immunoSEQ output held only junctional sequences and lacked quality scores, the filtering could not match the filtering applied to full-length reads. Sequences were annotated with PyIR, a Python wrapper for IgBLAST v1.9, using IMGT germline references to assign V/J genes and CDR3. Reads were removed for weak V/J assignments (E-value above 1e-6), missing CDR3, stop codons, out-of-frame junctions, or ambiguous translated residues. V3J clonotypes were defined by identical inferred V gene, J gene, and CDR3 amino acid sequence. The percentage overlap between two repertoires was calculated by dividing the number of shared unique clonotypes by the size of the smaller repertoire. Richness of each repertoire was evaluated using RTK rarefaction, the Chao1 estimator, and Recon v2.1 estimates of unobserved clonotypes. Generation probabilities for all TCRbeta clonotypes obtained by the gDNA method from four donors were computed using OLGA. Entries here come from immuneACCESS through TCRdb and include only in-frame sequences with V and J called. Some clones fail to appear in such tables; in the studies checked, an unresolved V gene covers under half of the shortfall, and the cause of the remainder is unknown. V and J calls and clone size are as listed in that table; D and trimming were resolved from the DNA. Across this sample there are a few million clones, with 85% to 95% seen only once. The ten largest clones take up around 1.8% of the sample.

Reading from cysteine to phenylalanine, the CDR3 counts 17 amino acids. The only DNA kept is the CDR3, 51 bases in frame from the first base. CDR1 and CDR2, looked up from the germline V gene, are SGHRS and YFSETQ. The germline V end is reduced by 4 bases and the J end by 0 bases; junction bases left unmatched: 10. CD8 naive samples consisted of CD45RO-negative cells that were positively selected for CCR7, yielding a CD45RA+CCR7+ population without TemRA cells. Donors were healthy HIV-negative adults with no recently reported acute infections or vaccinations. All donors were Caucasian adults living in Nashville, Tennessee, USA. Blood was obtained by leukapheresis, after which PBMCs were separated by Ficoll-Histopaque density gradient centrifugation and cryopreserved in liquid nitrogen vapor phase. Purity and quantity of every magnetically sorted T cell population were checked by analytical flow cytometry. Each sorted fraction had its genomic DNA isolated and then quantified by UV absorbance on a Nanodrop 2000c.

Sequenced input: naive CD8+ T cells from PBMCs. The cell subset or site label of this sample denotes: CD45RA+CCR7+. This clonotype originated in a man between 18 and 35 years old in good health. Some clones in this sample may be carry-over from other donors' samples. The chain employs TRBV5-1 and TRBJ1-3; 7 central bases correspond to TRBD1. The DNA sequence reads TGCGCCAGCAGCAGGGGGCAGGCAGGCATCTCTGGAAACACCATATATTTT. This codes for CASSRGQAGISGNTIYF.